A selection of T cell receptor beta chains follows, all from one sample in a study of T cells in Graves' hyperthyroidism and ophthalmopathy. Via MiXCR, TCRdb re-called the multiplex PCR reads, giving one row per CDR3 protein. The table shows about 530,000 distinct CDR3 sequences, with roughly a sixth occurring only once. Material for sequencing was blood. Receptors were obtained from a woman aged 18-29 years with Graves' ophthalmopathy. CDR3s include the opening cysteine and the closing phenylalanine or tryptophan. The order of the fields is J gene, D gene, V gene, CDR3 length, CDR3 protein. A D gene is named only where the DNA matches it firmly.

TRBJ2-1,TRBD2,TRBV7-3,18,CASSLSGTSGSSYNEQFF
TRBJ2-1,.,TRBV19,15,CASTHRALANNEQFF
TRBJ2-5,TRBD2,TRBV9,16,CASSPVSGSLQETQYF
TRBJ1-6,.,TRBV12-3/TRBV12-4,14,CASSFTERDSPLHF
TRBJ1-2,TRBD1,TRBV5-1,15,CASSLGQGLNYGYTF
TRBJ2-5,.,TRBV7-6,16,CASSLASGGPWETQYF
TRBJ2-5,TRBD2,TRBV7-3,15,CASSFSGSREETQYF
TRBJ2-3,.,TRBV7-6,13,CASTGFSTDTQYF
TRBJ1-2,.,TRBV15,15,CATSRNLGRASGYTF
TRBJ2-3,.,TRBV5-1,15,CASSLESRVDDTQYF
TRBJ2-1,TRBD2,TRBV9,14,CASSALAGWNEQFF
TRBJ2-6,TRBD2,TRBV28,17,CASSASGKSPGANVLTF
TRBJ1-1,.,TRBV28,15,CASSLRTRWSTEAFF
TRBJ1-2,TRBD1,TRBV7-6,16,CASSLAPDRMVYGYTF
TRBJ1-1,TRBD1,TRBV18,16,CASSPRRGQGNTEAFF
TRBJ2-5,TRBD2,TRBV30,12,CAYGGSQETQYF
TRBJ2-1,.,TRBV7-9,18,CASSLFAGTEGSYNEQFF
TRBJ1-5,.,TRBV27,16,CASSFNGVLSNQPQHF
TRBJ2-3,TRBD2,TRBV20-1,17,CSARPGLAGGLSDTQYF
TRBJ1-5,.,TRBV28,16,CASSLSPGAPWWPQHF
TRBJ1-1,TRBD1,TRBV11-3,12,CASSENRGEAFF
TRBJ2-3,TRBD2,TRBV7-3,16,CASSLIAGGPPDTQYF
TRBJ2-3,TRBD1,TRBV5-1,16,CASSFDRGQSTDTQYF
TRBJ2-1,.,TRBV5-1,16,CASSLFGEELYNEQFF
TRBJ2-7,.,TRBV28,14,CASSFGGITYEQYF
TRBJ1-2,TRBD1,TRBV6-5,17,CASSYSIDRTGGYGYTF
TRBJ2-3,.,TRBV10-3,14,CAISESSNTDTQYF
TRBJ2-7,.,TRBV4-1,13,CASSRAHTYEQYF
TRBJ1-2,.,TRBV12-3/TRBV12-4,11,CASRGPPGYTF
TRBJ1-1,.,TRBV27,13,CASSYGGYTEAFF
TRBJ2-3,TRBD1,TRBV9,15,CASSVTGTGTDTQYF
TRBJ2-5,.,TRBV6-5,15,CASSYLKGSQETQYF
TRBJ1-2,.,TRBV20-1,15,CSARLDGWTNYGYTF
TRBJ2-7,.,TRBV30,14,CAWSVGGTAYEQYF
TRBJ2-3,TRBD2,TRBV19,16,CASRTTSGTSTDTQYF
TRBJ2-5,.,TRBV3-1,14,CASSQDRPKKTQYF
TRBJ2-7,.,TRBV4-3,16,CASSQDSPLASDEQYF
TRBJ2-1,.,TRBV28,12,CASTSPWGEQFF
TRBJ2-7,.,TRBV6-5,15,CASSYSTGTVYEQYF
TRBJ2-2,.,TRBV5-8,17,CASSSSPRTRNTGELFF
TRBJ1-6,.,TRBV2,16,CASTLPPFRGNSPLHF
TRBJ1-2,TRBD1,TRBV7-2,14,CASGTNRGANGYTF
TRBJ2-2,.,TRBV9,14,CASSVAGYSGELFF
TRBJ2-7,TRBD1,TRBV29-1,14,CSVLGQGPSYEQYF
TRBJ2-3,TRBD2,TRBV11-2,16,CASSLASSGGADTQYF
TRBJ1-1,TRBD1,TRBV12-3/TRBV12-4,17,CASRRSTGGLRNTEAFF
TRBJ1-1,.,TRBV4-1,15,CASSQDTLPNTEAFF
TRBJ2-1,TRBD2,TRBV27,14,CASSWTSGMLEQFF